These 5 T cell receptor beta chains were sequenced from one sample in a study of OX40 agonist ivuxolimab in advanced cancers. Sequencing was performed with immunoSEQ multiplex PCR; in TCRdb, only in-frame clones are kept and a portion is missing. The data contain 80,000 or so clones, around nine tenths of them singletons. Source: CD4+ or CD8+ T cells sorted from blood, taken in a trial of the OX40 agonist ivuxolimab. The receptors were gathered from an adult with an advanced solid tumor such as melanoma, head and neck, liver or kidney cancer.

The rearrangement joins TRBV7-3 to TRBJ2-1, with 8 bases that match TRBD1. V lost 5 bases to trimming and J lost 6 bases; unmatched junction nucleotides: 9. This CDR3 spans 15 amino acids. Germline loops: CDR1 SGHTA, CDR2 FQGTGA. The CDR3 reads CASSARQGAINEQFF. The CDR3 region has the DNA TGTGCCAGCAGCGCCCGGCAGGGGGCTATCAATGAGCAGTTCTTC.

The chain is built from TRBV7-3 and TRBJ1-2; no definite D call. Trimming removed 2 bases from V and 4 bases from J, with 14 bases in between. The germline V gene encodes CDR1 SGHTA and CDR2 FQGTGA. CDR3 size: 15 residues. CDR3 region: CASSLERETIYGYTF. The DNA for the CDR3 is TGTGCCAGCAGCTTAGAGAGAGAGACCATCTATGGCTACACCTTC. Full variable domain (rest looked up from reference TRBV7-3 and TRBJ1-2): GAGVSQTPSNKVTEKGKYVELRCDPISGHTALYWYRQSLGQGPEFLIYFQGTGAADDSGLPNDRFFAVRPEGSVSTLKIQRTERGDSAVYLCASSLERETIYGYTFGSGTRLTVV.

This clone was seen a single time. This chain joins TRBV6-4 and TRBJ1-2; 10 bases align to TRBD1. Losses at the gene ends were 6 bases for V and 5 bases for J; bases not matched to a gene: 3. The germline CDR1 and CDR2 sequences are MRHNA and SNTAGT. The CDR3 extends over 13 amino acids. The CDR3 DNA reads TGTGCCAGCAGCCGGGACAGGGGTTATGGCTACACCTTC. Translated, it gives CASSRDRGYGYTF.

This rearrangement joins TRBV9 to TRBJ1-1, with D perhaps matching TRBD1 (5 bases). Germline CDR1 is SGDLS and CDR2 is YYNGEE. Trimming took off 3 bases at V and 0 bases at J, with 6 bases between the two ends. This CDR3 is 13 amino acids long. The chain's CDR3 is CASSGQLNTEAFF. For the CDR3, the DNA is TGTGCCAGCAGCGGACAGTTGAACACTGAAGCTTTCTTT.

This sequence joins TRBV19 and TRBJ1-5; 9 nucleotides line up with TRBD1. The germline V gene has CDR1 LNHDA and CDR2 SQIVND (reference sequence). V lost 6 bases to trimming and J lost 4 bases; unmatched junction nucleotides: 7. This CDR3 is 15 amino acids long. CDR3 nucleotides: TGTGCCAGTAGGACAGGGGGGCGCGTGAATCAGCCCCAGCATTTT. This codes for CASRTGGRVNQPQHF.